This T cell receptor beta chain was sequenced in a study of identical twins. Study outcomes and limitations: Alpha sequences out of frame and shared by twins had excess low generation probability. Compared with models, monozygotic twins showed more out-of-frame TCR alpha sharing.

The CDR3 is 15 residues long. J lost 5 bases, V lost 5 bases, and 9 bases had no gene match. The germline CDR1 and CDR2 sequences are KGHSH and LQKENI. As regards this clonotype: What it binds is not known.

A universal primer site was added by template switching, and unique molecular identifiers were carried by the cDNA. MiXCR was run by TCRdb on the 5' RACE reads, yielding one entry per CDR3 protein. This sample has 450,000 or so distinct CDR3 sequences; 13% to 15% occur once, and the top ten carry over 0.5%. The sample also formed part of further work on yellow fever vaccine responses in identical twins. Turning to that study: Vaccine T cell responses of twins reportedly seemed partly convergent and partly personalized.

The clonotype originates from a young woman in good health. Source material: CD4+ T cells sorted from blood. This chain connects TRBV18 to TRBJ2-7, with 10 bases aligning to TRBD1. CDR3 in amino acids: CASSATGGEGHEQYF. CDR3 DNA: TGTGCCAGCTCAGCGACAGGGGGCGAAGGGCACGAGCAGTACTTC.